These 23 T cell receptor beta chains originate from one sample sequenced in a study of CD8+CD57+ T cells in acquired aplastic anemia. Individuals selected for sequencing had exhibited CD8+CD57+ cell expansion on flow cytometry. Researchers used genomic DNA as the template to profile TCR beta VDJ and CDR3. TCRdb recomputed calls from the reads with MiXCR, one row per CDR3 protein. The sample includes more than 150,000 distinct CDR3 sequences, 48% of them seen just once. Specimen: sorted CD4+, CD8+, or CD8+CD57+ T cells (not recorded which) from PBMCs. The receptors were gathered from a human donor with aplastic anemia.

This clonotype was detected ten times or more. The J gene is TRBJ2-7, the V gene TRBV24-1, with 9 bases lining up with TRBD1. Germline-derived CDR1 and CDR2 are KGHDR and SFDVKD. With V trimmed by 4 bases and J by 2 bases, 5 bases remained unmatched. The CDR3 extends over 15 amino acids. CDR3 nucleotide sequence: TGTGCCACCAGTGACACCGGGACAGGGACCTACGAGCAGTACTTC. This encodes CATSDTGTGTYEQYF.

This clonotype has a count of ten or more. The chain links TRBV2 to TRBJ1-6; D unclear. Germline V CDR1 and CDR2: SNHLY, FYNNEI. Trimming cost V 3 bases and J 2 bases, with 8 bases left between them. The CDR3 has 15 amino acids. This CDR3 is CASSDVEAYNSPLHF. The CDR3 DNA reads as TGTGCCAGCAGTGACGTGGAAGCCTATAATTCACCCCTCCACTTT. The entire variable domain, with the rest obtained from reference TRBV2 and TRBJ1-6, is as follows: EPEVTQTPSHQVTQMGQEVILRCVPISNHLYFYWYRQILGQKVEFLVSFYNNEISEKSEIFDDQFSVERPDGSNFTLKIRSTKLEDSAMYFCASSDVEAYNSPLHFGNGTRLTVT.

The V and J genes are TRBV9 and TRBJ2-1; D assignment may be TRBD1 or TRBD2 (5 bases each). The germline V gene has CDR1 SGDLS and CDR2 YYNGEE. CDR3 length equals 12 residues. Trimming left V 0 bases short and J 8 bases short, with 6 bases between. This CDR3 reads CASSVVGDEQFF. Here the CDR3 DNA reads TGTGCCAGCAGCGTAGTGGGGGATGAGCAGTTCTTC.

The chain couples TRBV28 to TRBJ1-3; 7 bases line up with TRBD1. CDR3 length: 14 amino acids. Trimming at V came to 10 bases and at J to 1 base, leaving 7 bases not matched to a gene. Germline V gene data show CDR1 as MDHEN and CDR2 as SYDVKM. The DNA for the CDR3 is TGTGCCACAAGGGACAGTCTGTCTGGAAACACCATATATTTT. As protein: CATRDSLSGNTIYF. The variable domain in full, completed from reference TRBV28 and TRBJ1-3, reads DVKVTQSSRYLVKRTGEKVFLECVQDMDHENMFWYRQDPGLGLRLIYFSYDVKMKEKGDIPEGYSVSREKKERFSLILESASTNQTSMYLCATRDSLSGNTIYFGEGSWLTVV.

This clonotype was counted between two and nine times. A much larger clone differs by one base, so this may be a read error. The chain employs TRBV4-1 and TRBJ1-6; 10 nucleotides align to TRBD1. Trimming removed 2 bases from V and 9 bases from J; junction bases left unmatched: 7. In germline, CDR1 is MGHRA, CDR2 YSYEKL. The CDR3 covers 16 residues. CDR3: CASSQIGTGDSSPLHF. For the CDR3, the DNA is TGCGCCAGCAGCCAAATCGGGACAGGGGATAGTTCACCCCTCCACTTT.

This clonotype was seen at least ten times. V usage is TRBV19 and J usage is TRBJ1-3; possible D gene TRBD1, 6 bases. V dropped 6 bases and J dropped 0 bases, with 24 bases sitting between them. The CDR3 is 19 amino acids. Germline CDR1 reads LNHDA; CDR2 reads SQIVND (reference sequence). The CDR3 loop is CASSLIGGAGASSGNTIYF. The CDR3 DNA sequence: TGTGCCAGTAGCCTTATAGGGGGTGCAGGGGCCTCCTCTGGAAACACCATATATTTT.

The CDR3 DNA follows: TGCAGTGCGTGGACTAGCGGGGGGTACAATGAGCAGTTCTTC. Translating it yields CSAWTSGGYNEQFF. The chain couples TRBV20-1 to TRBJ2-1; 14 positions match TRBD2. Germline V gene data show CDR1 as DFQATT and CDR2 as SNEGSKA (reference sequence). Losses at the gene ends were 6 bases for V and 4 bases for J; bases not matched to a gene: 2. The CDR3 has 14 residues.

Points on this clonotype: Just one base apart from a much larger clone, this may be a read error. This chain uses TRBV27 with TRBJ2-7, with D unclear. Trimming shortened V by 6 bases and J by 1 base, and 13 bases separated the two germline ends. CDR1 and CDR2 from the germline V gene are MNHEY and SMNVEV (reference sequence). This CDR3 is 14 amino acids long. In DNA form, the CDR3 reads TGTGCCAGCAGGCGTCCGGCACGGTCCTACGAGCAGTACTTC. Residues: CASRRPARSYEQYF.

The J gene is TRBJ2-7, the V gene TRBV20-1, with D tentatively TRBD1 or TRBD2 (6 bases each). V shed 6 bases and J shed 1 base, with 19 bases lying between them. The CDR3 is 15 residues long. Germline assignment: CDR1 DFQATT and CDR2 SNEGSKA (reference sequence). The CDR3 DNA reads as TGCAGTGCCAACGGACAGAATAGCGGATCCTACGAGCAGTACTTC. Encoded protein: CSANGQNSGSYEQYF.

The CDR3: CSARVGLAGSYEQYF. Here the CDR3 DNA reads TGCAGTGCTAGAGTTGGACTAGCGGGGTCCTACGAGCAGTACTTC. This sequence joins TRBV20-1 and TRBJ2-7; 12 nucleotides line up with TRBD2. V lost 1 base, J lost 1 base, and 2 bases stayed unmatched. The germline CDR1 and CDR2 sequences are DFQATT and SNEGSKA (reference sequence). The CDR3 extends over 15 amino acids.

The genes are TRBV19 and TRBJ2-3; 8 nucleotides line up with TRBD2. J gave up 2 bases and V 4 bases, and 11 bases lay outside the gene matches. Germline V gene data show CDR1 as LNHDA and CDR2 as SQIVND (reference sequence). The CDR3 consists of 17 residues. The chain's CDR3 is CASSTFSGGRTTDTQYF. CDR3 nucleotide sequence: TGTGCCAGTAGTACATTCAGCGGGGGTCGAACCACAGATACGCAGTATTTT.

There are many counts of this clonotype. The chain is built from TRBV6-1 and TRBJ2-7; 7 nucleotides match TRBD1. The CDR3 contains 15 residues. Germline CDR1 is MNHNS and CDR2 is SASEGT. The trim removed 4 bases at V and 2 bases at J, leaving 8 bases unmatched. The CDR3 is CASSAEGDRAYEQYF. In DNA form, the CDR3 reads TGTGCCAGCAGTGCGGAAGGGGACAGAGCCTACGAGCAGTACTTC.

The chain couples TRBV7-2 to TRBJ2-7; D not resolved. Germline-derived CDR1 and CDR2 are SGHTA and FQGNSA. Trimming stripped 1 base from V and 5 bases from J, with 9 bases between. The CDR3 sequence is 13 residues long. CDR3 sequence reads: CASSLGGLNEQYF. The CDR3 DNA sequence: TGTGCCAGCAGCTTAGGCGGTTTGAACGAGCAGTACTTC.

CDR3 in amino acids: CASIRSGGRRTNTEAFF. CDR3 DNA: TGTGCCAGTATCAGGTCCGGGGGGCGAAGGACTAACACTGAAGCTTTCTTT. The chain combines TRBV19 with TRBJ1-1, with D possibly TRBD1 on 6 matching bases. This CDR3 spans 17 amino acids. Trimming cost V 7 bases and J 2 bases, with 23 bases left between them. The germline V gene encodes CDR1 LNHDA and CDR2 SQIVND (reference sequence). Complete variable domain (other parts from reference TRBV19 and TRBJ1-1): DGGITQSPKYLFRKEGQNVTLSCEQNLNHDAMYWYRQDPGQGLRLIYYSQIVNDFQKGDIAEGYSVSREKKESFPLTVTSAQKNPTAFYLCASIRSGGRRTNTEAFFGQGTRLTVV.

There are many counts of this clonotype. This CDR3 reads CASSLTANQPQHF. In DNA, the CDR3 is TGTGCCAGCAGCCTTACAGCTAATCAGCCCCAGCATTTT. The chain uses TRBV7-3 and TRBJ1-5, with D uncertain. This CDR3 has 13 amino acids. Trimming cost V 5 bases and J 4 bases, with 9 bases left between them. Germline CDR1 and CDR2: SGHTA and FQGTGA.

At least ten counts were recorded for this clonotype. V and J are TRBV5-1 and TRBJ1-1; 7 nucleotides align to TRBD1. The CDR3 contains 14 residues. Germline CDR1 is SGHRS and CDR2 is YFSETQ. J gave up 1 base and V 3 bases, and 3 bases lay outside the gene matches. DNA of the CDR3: TGCGCCAGCAGCTCATCAGGGGGGAACACTGAAGCTTTCTTT. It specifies CASSSSGGNTEAFF.

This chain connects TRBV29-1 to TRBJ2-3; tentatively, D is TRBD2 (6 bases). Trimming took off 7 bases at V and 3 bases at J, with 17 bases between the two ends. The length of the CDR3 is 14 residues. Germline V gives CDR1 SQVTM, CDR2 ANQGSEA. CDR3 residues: CSASQGRPTDTQYF. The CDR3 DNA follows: TGCAGCGCCTCTCAAGGGAGGCCGACAGATACGCAGTATTTT.

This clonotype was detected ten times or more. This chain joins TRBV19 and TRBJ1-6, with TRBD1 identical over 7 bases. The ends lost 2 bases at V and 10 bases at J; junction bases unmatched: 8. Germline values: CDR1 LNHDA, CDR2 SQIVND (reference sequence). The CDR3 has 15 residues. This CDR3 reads CASSIQTGYGSPLHF. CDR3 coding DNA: TGTGCCAGTAGTATACAGACAGGGTATGGATCACCCCTCCACTTT.

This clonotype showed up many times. In nucleotides, the CDR3 is TGCAGTGCTACGGGACAGGCGAGCAATCAGCCCCAGCATTTT. Translation gives CSATGQASNQPQHF. The V gene is TRBV20-1, the J gene TRBJ1-5, with 8 positions matching TRBD1. CDR3 length: 14 residues. V dropped 4 bases and J dropped 1; count of bases not matched to a gene: 3. Germline CDR1 reads DFQATT; CDR2 reads SNEGSKA (reference sequence).

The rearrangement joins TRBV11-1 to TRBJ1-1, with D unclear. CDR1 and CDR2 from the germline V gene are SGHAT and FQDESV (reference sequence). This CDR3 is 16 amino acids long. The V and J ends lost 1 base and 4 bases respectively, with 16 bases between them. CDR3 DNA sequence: TGTGCCAGCAGCTTAGGAGGAATATTCAGGTTCACTGAAGCTTTCTTT. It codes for CASSLGGIFRFTEAFF.

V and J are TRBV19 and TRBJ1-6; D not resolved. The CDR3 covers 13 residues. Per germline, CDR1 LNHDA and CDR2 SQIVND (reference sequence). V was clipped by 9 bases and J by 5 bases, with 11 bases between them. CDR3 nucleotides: TGTGCCAGCCGTGCCGGAAATAATTCACCCCTCCACTTT. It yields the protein CASRAGNNSPLHF.

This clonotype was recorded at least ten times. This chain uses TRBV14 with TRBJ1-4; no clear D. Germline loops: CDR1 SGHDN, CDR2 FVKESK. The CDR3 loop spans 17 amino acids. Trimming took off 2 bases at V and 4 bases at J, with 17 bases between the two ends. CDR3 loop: CASSQYLRAGGNEKLFF. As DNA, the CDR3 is TGTGCCAGCAGCCAATACCTACGGGCAGGCGGTAATGAAAAACTGTTTTTT. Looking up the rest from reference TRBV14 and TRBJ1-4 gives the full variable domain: EAGVTQFPSHSVIEKGQTVTLRCDPISGHDNLYWYRRVMGKEIKFLLHFVKESKQDESGMPNNRFLAERTGGTYSTLKVQPAELEDSGVYFCASSQYLRAGGNEKLFFGSGTQLSVL.

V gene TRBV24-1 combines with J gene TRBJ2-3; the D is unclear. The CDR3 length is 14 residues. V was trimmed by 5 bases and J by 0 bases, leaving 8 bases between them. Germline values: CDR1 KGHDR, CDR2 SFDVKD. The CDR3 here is CATSGRGSTDTQYF. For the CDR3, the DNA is TGTGCCACCAGTGGCCGAGGTAGCACAGATACGCAGTATTTT.